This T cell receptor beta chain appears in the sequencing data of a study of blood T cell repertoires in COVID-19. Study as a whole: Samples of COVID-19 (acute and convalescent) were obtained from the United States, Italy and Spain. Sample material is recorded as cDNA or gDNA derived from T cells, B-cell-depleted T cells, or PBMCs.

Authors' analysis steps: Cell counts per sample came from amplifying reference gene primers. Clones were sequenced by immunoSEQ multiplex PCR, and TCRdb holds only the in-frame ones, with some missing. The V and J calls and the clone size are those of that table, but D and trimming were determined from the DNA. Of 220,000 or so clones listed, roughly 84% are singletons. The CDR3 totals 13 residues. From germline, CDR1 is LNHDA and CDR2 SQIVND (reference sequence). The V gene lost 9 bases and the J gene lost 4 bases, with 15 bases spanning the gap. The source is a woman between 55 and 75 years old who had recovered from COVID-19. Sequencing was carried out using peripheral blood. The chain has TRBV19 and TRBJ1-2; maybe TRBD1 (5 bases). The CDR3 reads CASLPGPLYGYTF. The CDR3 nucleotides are TGTGCCAGCCTCCCAGGGCCTCTCTATGGCTACACCTTC.